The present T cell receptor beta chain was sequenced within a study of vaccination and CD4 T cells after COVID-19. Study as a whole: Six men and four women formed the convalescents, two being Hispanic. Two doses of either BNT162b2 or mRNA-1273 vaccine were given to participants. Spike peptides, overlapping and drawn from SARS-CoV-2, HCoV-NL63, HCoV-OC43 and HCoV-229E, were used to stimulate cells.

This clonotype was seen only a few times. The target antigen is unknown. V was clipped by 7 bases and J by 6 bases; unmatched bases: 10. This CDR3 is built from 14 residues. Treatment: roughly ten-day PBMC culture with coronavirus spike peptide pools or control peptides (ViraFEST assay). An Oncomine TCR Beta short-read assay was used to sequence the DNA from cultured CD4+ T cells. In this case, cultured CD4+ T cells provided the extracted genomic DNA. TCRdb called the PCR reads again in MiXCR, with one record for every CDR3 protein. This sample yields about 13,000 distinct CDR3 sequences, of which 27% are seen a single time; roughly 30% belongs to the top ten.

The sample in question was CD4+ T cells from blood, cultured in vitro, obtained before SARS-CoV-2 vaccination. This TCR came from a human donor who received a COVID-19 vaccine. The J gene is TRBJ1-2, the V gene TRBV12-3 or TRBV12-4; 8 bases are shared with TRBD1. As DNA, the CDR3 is TGTGCCAGCAACCGGGACAGGATATTGCATGGCTACACCTTC. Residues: CASNRDRILHGYTF.